This T cell receptor beta chain was recorded in a study of naive and memory T cell subsets listed by TCRdb under 2017. At the level of the whole study: An open-source, UMI-based TCR alpha and beta sequencing pipeline was applied to sorted naive and memory peripheral blood T cell subsets. Complete agreement was observed between the functional CMV T cell responses and the IgG serology results. RNA was DNase-treated and reverse transcribed with TCR constant-region primers, mostly using SuperScript III.

This clonotype was seen many times. The specificity of this receptor is unknown. No per-base quality is available; no much larger clone lies one base away. TCR alpha and beta chain libraries were amplified separately from the second PCR step onward. Donor CMV status was determined by IFNgamma production from CD4+ T cells after overnight stimulation of fresh PBMCs with CMV viral lysate. Miltenyi beads were used first to positively select CD4 T cells, and CD8 T cells were then positively selected from the CD4-negative fraction. Cells stained for CD3, CD4, CD8, CD45RA, CD27 and a live/dead dye were sorted on a BD Aria II into four subsets by CD45RA and CD27. The sorting gate for effector memory cells was CD45RA-CD27-, and the sorting gate for EMRA cells was CD45RA+CD27-. A few healthy volunteers provided blood, and the blood of each volunteer was split into CD4 and CD8 T cells and then into four differentiation subsets. Approximately 120 ml of peripheral blood was collected from each donor, and PBMC were isolated by Ficoll-Paque PLUS density-gradient centrifugation. Sorted cells were lysed in RLT buffer, and RNA was extracted with a Qiagen RNeasy kit and stored at -80°C.

CDR1 LGHDT and CDR2 YNNKEL are derived from the germline V gene (reference sequence). CDR3 length: 15 amino acids, cysteine to phenylalanine. Only the CDR3 part of the read is kept: 45 bases, read in frame from the first base. The trim is 1 base for V and 5 bases for J, with a gap of 13 bases between the germline ends. General findings and caveats noted by the study authors: RNA-based TCR counts may be influenced by expression changes linked to T cell activation and differentiation. A clonotype was defined as a single alpha or beta chain sequence rather than as a paired alpha/beta receptor. TCR abundance followed a power law whose exponent differed between naive and memory subsets but was consistent across the three individuals. The repertoire findings for the naive and memory subsets could not be validated against a ground truth because none was available. After error correction, only a single occurrence was seen for over 95% of naive TCR sequences, so much steeper abundance distributions were produced than in memory subsets. In both CD4 and CD8 cells, a rise in Gini index and a fall in Shannon and inverse Simpson diversity were observed from naive through CM, EM and EMRA.

Library method: UMI-ligation and nested PCR. To cover both TRBC1 and TRBC2, the beta constant-region primer consisted of an equimolar mix of two oligonucleotides. The ligated cDNA went through four rounds of PCR with nested alpha and beta constant-region primers together with the SP2 primer. A single-stranded oligonucleotide carrying the SP2 primer and a 12-nucleotide UMI was ligated to the 3' end of the cDNA by T4 RNA ligase 1. Incubation of the ligation reaction was carried out at 16 degrees C for about 20-25 hours. To avoid over-amplification, PCR2 was usually performed as a SYBR Green qPCR and halted once a predetermined threshold was reached. Every purification after the first one was done using Agencourt AMPure XP magnetic beads. Library quantification was done by Qubit, followed by a TapeStation check on which the main peak was expected at around 650 bp. Pooled libraries were sequenced on an Illumina MiSeq with v2 2x251 paired-end kits, typically giving roughly 0.85-2.2 million reads per sample. Each sample's library went into the pool at approximately 4 nM, and roughly 5-7.5% PhiX was added to help with cluster recognition. Per the source publication's procedure: V and J genes were assigned to Demultiplexor-processed FASTQ reads by Decombinator through tag matching, with a single base-pair mismatch being allowed. Collapsinator relied on UMIs to fix sequencing errors as well as frequency errors caused by PCR heterogeneity. CDR3Translator translated TCRs and extracted CDR3s from the conserved cysteine to the FGXG phenylalanine, flagging non-productive sequences. Gini, Shannon entropy and inverse Simpson indices were calculated on repertoires subsampled to equal numbers of UMI-defined TCRs. Within the linear range, a power law was fitted to clonotype abundance distributions using maximum likelihood. When run on a single naive CD8 sample, MIGEC and the pipeline yielded similar UMI counts, similar unique TCR numbers and similar clonal distributions. Repertoires were searched for roughly 7,300 CMV-associated CDR3 sequences compiled from VDJdb and a published dataset. TCRdb passed the public sequencing reads through fastp at Q25 and MiXCR, retaining productive beta sequences. Every CDR3 protein is listed once, alongside the most common genes and DNA of its rows. None of the V and J calls come from the authors' own analysis; TCRdb made them. For this sample there are 25,000 to 40,000 distinct CDR3 sequences; under 20% appear just once. The ten largest clones represent around 3.3% of the sample.

The sample consisted of effector memory CD4+ T cells from blood. The cell subset or site label corresponds to: effector memory, CD45RA- CD27-. The receptor was derived from a human donor in good health. This sequence uses TRBV3-1 and TRBJ2-3; matching of 6 bases hints at TRBD1 as the D gene. This receptor carries the CDR3 CASSQVQGWRDTQYF. The DNA reads TGTGCCAGCAGCCAAGTGCAGGGGTGGAGAGATACGCAGTATTTT.